This T cell receptor (beta chain) was retrieved from a study of blood T cell repertoires in COVID-19. This CDR3 has 16 residues. In germline, CDR1 is SGHRS, CDR2 YFSETQ. Trimming left V 1 base short and J 0 bases short, with 14 bases between. The repertoire was sequenced with immunoSEQ multiplex PCR; TCRdb's copy has only in-frame clones and lacks some. This sample has roughly 360,000 clones, with 88% found just once. Sample: PBMCs or T cells enriched from blood (not recorded which). The clonotype comes from a woman aged 25 to 39 with acute COVID-19. The chain combines TRBV5-1 with TRBJ2-7; D is perhaps TRBD1 (6 bases). The CDR3 region has the DNA TGCGCCAGCAGCTTGCAAACAGGGCCCCCCTCCTACGAGCAGTACTTC. Protein product: CASSLQTGPPSYEQYF.